A single sample is the source of the 20 T cell receptor beta chains below, sequenced in a study of cytomegalovirus exposure and HLA in healthy donors. PCR involved 60 Vbeta and 13 Jbeta primers. Generated by immunoSEQ multiplex PCR, the TCRdb table keeps only in-frame clones and is missing some. The sample shows fewer than 65,000 clones, 73% of them seen only once. Sequenced sample: PBMCs. The receptor set was obtained from a man in his fifties in good health and CMV-seronegative.

The J gene is TRBJ2-5, the V gene TRBV5-4; possibly TRBD1 for D (5 bases). The CDR3 spans 16 residues. Germline V lookup: CDR1 SGHNT, CDR2 YYREEE (reference sequence). The V and J ends lost 3 bases and 2 bases respectively, with 17 bases between them. This chain's CDR3 is CASSSARWGRQETQYF. DNA for the CDR3: TGTGCCAGCAGCTCTGCCCGATGGGGCAGGCAAGAGACCCAGTACTTC.

This chain connects TRBV5-8 to TRBJ2-7; 7 bases agree with TRBD2. The CDR3 has 16 amino acids. The germline V gene encodes CDR1 SGHTS and CDR2 YDEGEE. V dropped 4 bases and J dropped 3; count of bases not matched to a gene: 13. This chain's CDR3 is CASSGEPGLRFYEQYF. In nucleotides, the CDR3 is TGTGCCAGCAGCGGGGAACCGGGACTACGTTTCTACGAGCAGTACTTC. The whole variable domain, remainder taken from reference TRBV5-8 and TRBJ2-7, is EAGVTQSPTHLIKTRGQQATLRCSPISGHTSVYWYQQALGLGLQFLLWYDEGEERNRGNFPPRFSGRQFPNYSSELNVNALELEDSALYLCASSGEPGLRFYEQYFGPGTRLTVT.

V and J are TRBV7-8 and TRBJ2-1, with 9 bases fitting TRBD1. This CDR3 is built from 17 residues. CDR1 is SGHVS and CDR2 is FQNEAQ in the germline V gene. The junction had 10 bases not matched to a gene; V was cut back by 5 bases and J by 2 bases. The CDR3 nucleotides read TGTGCCAGCAGCCCTCCCCTCCGGGACAGGGCCTACAATGAGCAGTTCTTC. Its translation: CASSPPLRDRAYNEQFF.

The chain employs TRBV7-6 and TRBJ2-2, with a possible D match to TRBD2 (7 bases). Germline V gene sequence: CDR1 SGHVS, CDR2 FNYEAQ. V was pared by 0 bases and J by 5 bases, with 13 bases between. The CDR3 sequence is 16 residues long. The CDR3 DNA sequence: TGTGCCAGCAGCTTAGCGGGGGGGCCTAGGACCGGGGAGCTGTTTTTT. It specifies CASSLAGGPRTGELFF.

The rearrangement joins TRBV6-5 to TRBJ2-7, with D possibly being TRBD2 (5 bases). Germline V lookup: CDR1 MNHEY, CDR2 SVGAGI. The CDR3 length is 15 residues. Trimming removed 5 bases from V and 3 bases from J, with 17 bases in between. The CDR3 DNA reads TGTGCCAGCAGTGGCCCGGGCGGGTCAATCTACGAGCAGTACTTC. Translation: CASSGPGGSIYEQYF.

V usage is TRBV28 and J usage is TRBJ2-7; D gene ambiguous. V was clipped by 5 bases and J by 2 bases, with 10 bases between them. This CDR3 contains 13 residues. Germline V gene lookup returns CDR1 MDHEN and CDR2 SYDVKM. This CDR3 is CASSLTQAYEQYF. The CDR3, as DNA: TGTGCCAGCAGTCTGACACAAGCCTACGAGCAGTACTTC.

This chain links TRBV6-5 with TRBJ2-7; 9 nucleotides match TRBD1. The CDR3 spans 14 residues. With V trimmed by 2 bases and J by 4 bases, 3 bases remained unmatched. Germline CDR1 reads MNHEY; CDR2 reads SVGAGI. The CDR3 nucleotides are TGTGCCAGCAGTTACCCCGGGACAGGGTACGAGCAGTACTTC. Translated: CASSYPGTGYEQYF.

By frequency in the sample, this clone is medium-sized (0.01 to 0.1%). This chain joins TRBV5-1 and TRBJ2-7, with 9 bases that match TRBD2. The CDR3 has 14 amino acids. The germline CDR1 and CDR2 sequences are SGHRS and YFSETQ. After removal of 2 bases from V and 3 bases from J, the junction contained 3 bases not matched to a gene. In DNA, the CDR3 is TGCGCCAGCAGCTTAAGCGGGGGGTTCTACGAGCAGTACTTC. It is translated as CASSLSGGFYEQYF.

This clone came up a few times. The chain links TRBV11-1 to TRBJ2-3, with 9 bases matching TRBD1. The CDR3 runs 15 residues. Germline loops: CDR1 SGHAT, CDR2 FQDESV (reference sequence). The V gene end was trimmed by 5 bases and the J gene end by 4 bases; junction bases not matched to a gene: 7. DNA for the CDR3: TGTGCCAGCAGCCGAAATGGACAGGGGTCAGATACGCAGTATTTT. Amino acids: CASSRNGQGSDTQYF.

The chain has TRBV27 and TRBJ2-3; tentative D call: TRBD1 (5 bases). In germline, CDR1 is MNHEY, CDR2 SMNVEV (reference sequence). Trimming removed 8 bases at V and 1 base at J, with 13 bases between. This CDR3 has 14 amino acids. The CDR3 sequence is CASGRTWGTDTQYF. The CDR3 DNA reads as TGTGCCAGCGGCCGGACATGGGGCACAGATACGCAGTATTTT.

The chain joins TRBV18 to TRBJ1-1, with TRBD1 identical over 10 bases. Germline trimming cut 1 base from V and 11 bases from J; bases unmatched to any gene: 4. CDR1 and CDR2 (germline): KGHSH, LQKENI. CDR3 length equals 13 residues. CDR3 DNA sequence: TGTGCCAGCTCACCACTACCGGGACAGGGGGCTTTCTTT. Residues: CASSPLPGQGAFF.

This clone occurred a few times. The rearrangement links TRBV30 to TRBJ1-1; 7 bases align to TRBD1. Germline V CDR1 and CDR2: GTSNPN, SVGIG (reference sequence). This CDR3 spans 14 amino acids. The V gene end was trimmed by 2 bases and the J gene end by 4 bases; junction bases not matched to a gene: 7. The CDR3 region is CAWSRAGGLTEAFF. The CDR3 bases are TGTGCCTGGAGTAGGGCAGGGGGGCTCACTGAAGCTTTCTTT.

The chain uses TRBV15 and TRBJ2-1; 8 nucleotides align to TRBD2. V lost 4 bases, J lost 6 bases, and 11 bases stayed unmatched. Per germline, CDR1 LNHNV and CDR2 YYDKDF (reference sequence). The CDR3 has 16 amino acids. This chain's CDR3 is CATSTRKRLAPNEQFF. CDR3 nucleotide sequence: TGTGCCACCAGCACCCGAAAAAGACTAGCGCCCAATGAGCAGTTCTTC.

This clone was picked up one time. This rearrangement joins TRBV5-1 to TRBJ2-3; 7 nucleotides agree with TRBD1. The germline V gene has CDR1 SGHRS and CDR2 YFSETQ. The CDR3 has 18 residues. J was trimmed by 8 bases and V by 1 base; bases with no gene match: 19. CDR3 region: CASSLNRGVNPSSGTQYF. Here the CDR3 DNA reads TGCGCCAGCAGCTTGAACAGGGGCGTGAATCCATCATCAGGTACGCAGTATTTT. The full variable domain, completed using reference TRBV5-1 and TRBJ2-3, is KAGVTQTPRYLIKTRGQQVTLSCSPISGHRSVSWYQQTPGQGLQFLFEYFSETQRNKGNFPGRFSGRQFSNSRSEMNVSTLELGDSALYLCASSLNRGVNPSSGTQYFGPGTRLTVL.

This sequence joins TRBV9 and TRBJ2-7, with D perhaps matching TRBD2 (7 bases). Germline loops: CDR1 SGDLS, CDR2 YYNGEE. CDR3 size: 15 residues. V was cut by 0 bases and J by 1 base, with 11 bases left in between. The CDR3, as DNA: TGTGCCAGCAGCGTAGAGGGGGGGGGTTCCTACGAGCAGTACTTC. Protein sequence: CASSVEGGGSYEQYF. The complete variable domain, with remaining parts taken from reference TRBV9 and TRBJ2-7, reads DSGVTQTPKHLITATGQRVTLRCSPRSGDLSVYWYQQSLDQGLQFLIQYYNGEERAKGNILERFSAQQFPDLHSELNLSSLELGDSALYFCASSVEGGGSYEQYFGPGTRLTVT.

This clone was found once. V is TRBV28 and J is TRBJ2-2, with 7 nucleotides matching TRBD2. There are 15 residues in the CDR3. Germline CDR1 and CDR2: MDHEN and SYDVKM. V was pared by 1 base and J by 4 bases, with 3 bases of the junction left unmatched. CDR3 DNA sequence: TGTGCCAGCAGTTTATACGGGGGGATCACCGGGGAGCTGTTTTTT. Residues: CASSLYGGITGELFF.

The V and J genes are TRBV2 and TRBJ2-1, with D perhaps matching TRBD1 (5 bases). Trimming took 3 bases from V and 3 from J, leaving 12 bases between them. CDR1 and CDR2 from the germline V gene are SNHLY and FYNNEI. The CDR3 loop spans 15 amino acids. CDR3 amino acids: CASSEGSRGYNEQFF. The CDR3 nucleotides read TGTGCCAGCAGTGAGGGATCAAGGGGCTACAATGAGCAGTTCTTC.

This clone has just one count. CDR3 nucleotide sequence: TGCGCCAGCAGCCCACGGAGGTCGGAGGCCGGGGAGCTGTTTTTT. Translating it yields CASSPRRSEAGELFF. The chain employs TRBV5-1 and TRBJ2-2; D is perhaps TRBD2 (5 bases). The ends were cut back, 4 bases at V and 6 bases at J, with 16 bases in the middle. The CDR3 has 15 amino acids. Per the germline V gene, CDR1 is SGHRS and CDR2 is YFSETQ.

The V call is TRBV5-4, the J call TRBJ2-7; perhaps TRBD1 as D (6 bases). The CDR3 has 14 amino acids. V was trimmed by 2 bases and J by 4 bases, leaving 13 bases between them. Germline V gene lookup returns CDR1 SGHNT and CDR2 YYREEE (reference sequence). The CDR3 protein is CASSFDLGAYEQYF. The CDR3 DNA follows: TGTGCCAGCAGCTTCGATCTGGGGGCTTACGAGCAGTACTTC.

The CDR3 DNA reads TGTGCCAGTAGTACCCTTGAGGAGCGGGGGGGCGACACAGATACGCAGTATTTT. Its protein product is CASSTLEERGGDTDTQYF. The chain joins TRBV19 to TRBJ2-3; 10 bases agree with TRBD2. The CDR3 is 18 residues long. V gave up 4 bases and J gave up 2 bases; unmatched junction bases: 12. Germline CDR1 reads LNHDA; CDR2 reads SQIVND (reference sequence).